This T cell receptor beta chain is from a study of blood T cell repertoires in COVID-19. Study summary: Sites in the United States, Italy and Spain provided acute and convalescent COVID-19 samples. PBMCs, B-cell-depleted T cells, or T cells were the source of the cDNA or gDNA that made up the material.

Per the authors' pipeline: Amplification of reference gene primers provided the estimated nucleated cell counts. The data were produced by immunoSEQ multiplex PCR, yet TCRdb's version contains in-frame clones alone and is incomplete. Clone size and the V and J calls come from that table; the DNA yielded D and trimming. The sample includes over 65,000 clones, 80% to 90% of them seen just once. This CDR3 has 13 amino acids. Germline V CDR1 and CDR2: MDHEN, SYDVKM. V was pared by 6 bases and J by 4 bases, with 5 bases of the junction left unmatched. V usage is TRBV28 and J usage is TRBJ1-1; 7 bases are shared with TRBD1. Material for sequencing was peripheral blood. The sequence came from a man between 45 and 60 years old with active COVID-19. CDR3 sequence (DNA): TGTGCCAGCAGCTCAGACAGGGCCACTGAAGCTTTCTTT. This encodes CASSSDRATEAFF. Together with reference TRBV28 and TRBJ1-1, the CDR3 gives the full variable domain: DVKVTQSSRYLVKRTGEKVFLECVQDMDHENMFWYRQDPGLGLRLIYFSYDVKMKEKGDIPEGYSVSREKKERFSLILESASTNQTSMYLCASSSDRATEAFFGQGTRLTVV.